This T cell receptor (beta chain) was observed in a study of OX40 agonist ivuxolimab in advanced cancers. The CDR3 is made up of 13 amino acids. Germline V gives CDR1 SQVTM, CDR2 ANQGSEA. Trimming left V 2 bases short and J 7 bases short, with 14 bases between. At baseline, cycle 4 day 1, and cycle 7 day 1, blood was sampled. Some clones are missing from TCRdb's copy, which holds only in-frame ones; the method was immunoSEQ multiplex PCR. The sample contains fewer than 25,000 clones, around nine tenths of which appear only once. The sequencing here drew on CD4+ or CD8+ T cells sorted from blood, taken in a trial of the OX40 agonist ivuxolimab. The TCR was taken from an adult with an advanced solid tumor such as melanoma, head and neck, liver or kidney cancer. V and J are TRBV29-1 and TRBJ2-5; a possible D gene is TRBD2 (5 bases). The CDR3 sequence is CSVEKAGLATQYF. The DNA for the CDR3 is TGCAGCGTTGAAAAGGCGGGCTTGGCGACCCAGTACTTC.